These T cell receptor beta chains were read from a single sample in a study of cytomegalovirus exposure and HLA in healthy donors. Profiling relied on immunoSEQ multiplex PCR, and the TCRdb table lists in-frame clones only, not all of them. The table includes 150,000 to 200,000 clones, 80% to 90% detected once. Sequenced: PBMCs. Receptors were obtained from a man between 18 and 29 years old in good health and CMV-seropositive. Both conserved end residues are part of each CDR3. A D gene is named only where the DNA matches it firmly. Expanded clones get a size class; other rows say once, few or many, or leave the size out.

j_gene: TRBJ1-3; abundance: NA; d_gene: NA; v_gene: TRBV30; CDR3nt: TGTGCCTGGACAGTCTCTGGAAACACCATATATTTT; CDR3aa: CAWTVSGNTIYF
j_gene: TRBJ2-5; abundance: NA; d_gene: TRBD2; v_gene: TRBV25-1; CDR3nt: TGTGCCAGCACTAGCGGGGCGCAAGAGACCCAGTACTTC; CDR3aa: CASTSGAQETQYF
j_gene: TRBJ2-7; abundance: few; d_gene: TRBD1; v_gene: TRBV4-3; CDR3nt: TGCGCCAGCAGCCAAGATTTGGGACAGGGCACCTACGAGCAGTACTTC; CDR3aa: CASSQDLGQGTYEQYF
j_gene: TRBJ1-5; abundance: once; d_gene: TRBD1; v_gene: TRBV6-6; CDR3nt: TGTGCCAGCAGTTACTCCGGGACAGGGTATAATCAGCCCCAGCATTTT; CDR3aa: CASSYSGTGYNQPQHF
j_gene: TRBJ2-5; abundance: NA; d_gene: NA; v_gene: TRBV5-1; CDR3nt: TGCGCCAGCAGCTCGGACAGGGAGGGAGAGACCCAGTACTTC; CDR3aa: CASSSDREGETQYF
j_gene: TRBJ2-7; abundance: NA; d_gene: NA; v_gene: TRBV9; CDR3nt: TGTGCCAGCAGCGCACCGAGAGGGGGACAAGGCTCTACCGAGCAGTACTTC; CDR3aa: CASSAPRGGQGSTEQYF
j_gene: TRBJ2-7; abundance: NA; d_gene: NA; v_gene: TRBV5-1; CDR3nt: TGCGCCAGCAGCTTGGCCGGGACAACCTACGAGCAGTACTTC; CDR3aa: CASSLAGTTYEQYF
j_gene: TRBJ1-1; abundance: NA; d_gene: NA; v_gene: TRBV25-1; CDR3nt: TGTGCCAGCAGTGACGAAACAGGGATCCCGTCCATCAGCACTGAAGCTTTCTTT; CDR3aa: CASSDETGIPSISTEAFF
j_gene: TRBJ2-7; abundance: NA; d_gene: TRBD2; v_gene: TRBV27; CDR3nt: TGTGCCAGCAATATAGCGGGGGGGACCTACGAGCAGTACTTC; CDR3aa: CASNIAGGTYEQYF
j_gene: TRBJ2-5; abundance: NA; d_gene: TRBD1; v_gene: TRBV5-1; CDR3nt: TGCGCCAGCAGCGACGGGACAGGGGGTGGTGAGACCCAGTACTTC; CDR3aa: CASSDGTGGGETQYF
j_gene: TRBJ2-5; abundance: NA; d_gene: TRBD2; v_gene: TRBV9; CDR3nt: TGTGCCAGCAGCGTAGGCGGTAGCGGGGGGGGAAGAGAGACCCAGTACTTC; CDR3aa: CASSVGGSGGGRETQYF
j_gene: TRBJ1-6; abundance: NA; d_gene: TRBD1; v_gene: TRBV5-4; CDR3nt: TGTGCCAGCAGCCCGGGACAGGGATCCTATAATTCACCCCTCCACTTT; CDR3aa: CASSPGQGSYNSPLHF
j_gene: TRBJ2-1; abundance: NA; d_gene: TRBD1; v_gene: TRBV5-6; CDR3nt: TGTGCCAGCAGCTTACCCGGACAGGGCCTTGAGCAGTTCTTC; CDR3aa: CASSLPGQGLEQFF
j_gene: TRBJ1-2; abundance: NA; d_gene: TRBD1; v_gene: TRBV19; CDR3nt: TGTGCCAGTAGTAGGTCCCGACAGGGGGTGGTCTATGGCTACACCTTC; CDR3aa: CASSRSRQGVVYGYTF
j_gene: TRBJ1-5; abundance: NA; d_gene: NA; v_gene: TRBV4-3; CDR3nt: TGCGCCAGCAGCCAAGATTATAGTCAGCCCCAGCATTTT; CDR3aa: CASSQDYSQPQHF
j_gene: TRBJ1-1; abundance: NA; d_gene: NA; v_gene: TRBV30; CDR3nt: TGTGCCTGGACCCGGAACACTGAAGCTTTCTTT; CDR3aa: CAWTRNTEAFF
j_gene: TRBJ2-2; abundance: NA; d_gene: NA; v_gene: TRBV5-1; CDR3nt: TGCGCCAGCAGCTTCTTAGACAGGACCGGGGAGCTGTTTTTT; CDR3aa: CASSFLDRTGELFF
j_gene: TRBJ2-3; abundance: NA; d_gene: NA; v_gene: TRBV9; CDR3nt: TGTGCCAGCAGCGCTCTTGACAGCGCCACAGATACGCAGTATTTT; CDR3aa: CASSALDSATDTQYF
j_gene: TRBJ1-2; abundance: NA; d_gene: TRBD1; v_gene: TRBV29-1; CDR3nt: TGCAGCGTTACAGGGGAAAACGATGGCTACACCTTC; CDR3aa: CSVTGENDGYTF
j_gene: TRBJ1-6; abundance: NA; d_gene: NA; v_gene: TRBV27; CDR3nt: TGTGCCAGCAGACCTACTAGGAATTCACCCCTCCACTTT; CDR3aa: CASRPTRNSPLHF
j_gene: TRBJ2-2; abundance: few; d_gene: TRBD2; v_gene: TRBV7-8; CDR3nt: TGTGCCAGCAGCGGGGACTCTAGCGGGGGGTACGCCGGGGAGCTGTTTTTT; CDR3aa: CASSGDSSGGYAGELFF
j_gene: TRBJ2-7; abundance: few; d_gene: TRBD1; v_gene: TRBV6-1; CDR3nt: TGTGCCAGCAGGCTATTGGGGGACAGCTCCTACGAGCAGTACTTC; CDR3aa: CASRLLGDSSYEQYF
j_gene: TRBJ1-1; abundance: NA; d_gene: NA; v_gene: TRBV21-1; CDR3nt: TGTGCCAGCAGCAAAGATGGCAGGGGGCCCGATATGAACACTGAAGCTTTCTTT; CDR3aa: CASSKDGRGPDMNTEAFF